The present entry profiles one TCR beta chain with its context. Data came from immunoSEQ multiplex PCR; TCRdb stores just in-frame clones and leaves some out. This sample has roughly 46,000 clones, with approximately 87% found just once. This specimen belongs to a study of blood T cell repertoires in COVID-19. For the study at large: The United States, Italy and Spain supplied acute and convalescent COVID-19 samples. PBMCs, B-cell-depleted T cells, or T cells were the source of the cDNA or gDNA that made up the material.

Sequenced input: peripheral blood. The receptor was isolated from a human donor in a cohort sampled during active COVID-19.

The CDR3 here is CASSSTSGSSYNEQFF. CDR3 nucleotide sequence: TGTGCCAGCAGTTCGACTAGCGGGAGCTCCTACAATGAGCAGTTCTTC. V is TRBV6-5 and J is TRBJ2-1, with 12 nucleotides matching TRBD2. Per germline, CDR1 MNHEY and CDR2 SVGAGI. This CDR3 comprises 16 residues. Trimming removed 4 bases from V and 0 bases from J; junction bases left unmatched: 1.